This T cell receptor (beta chain) was recovered during a study of cytomegalovirus exposure and HLA in healthy donors (dated by TCRdb to the late 2010s). Some background on the complete study: An earlier analysis of 587 of the donors reported about 260 Gb of sequence data and approximately 120 million unique TCR beta sequences obtained from 180 million or so T cells. Both class I and class II loci were covered by HLA typing, at four-digit resolution. A handful of DR-DQ haplotypes were handled as single units for association and clustering because linkage in the cohort was strong. To study patterns of TCR occurrence, a later analysis re-analyzed previously published TCR beta repertoires from hundreds of donors and added high-resolution HLA genotyping. The number of typed donors differed by locus: about 629-630 for A, B, C, DRB1 and DQB1; 500 to 550 for DQA1; 606 for DPA1; and around 470 for DPB1. All discovery cohort repertoires had been generated on a single sequencing platform. Donor age, sex, ethnicity and CMV serostatus were compiled together with the repertoire data. Rather than using new phenotypic data, the later analysis identified candidate immune exposures from TCR beta sequences and from how often those sequences occurred across donors. Of the 300 to 400 genotyped donors, around 81% fell in the genetic ancestry cluster associated with self-reported Caucasian donors. The study was designed to test whether signatures of past pathogen exposure could be identified by cataloging public T cell receptors. An earlier analysis of more than 450 of the donors used high-throughput TCR beta sequencing to judge whether each TCR beta V gene segment behaved as functional or pseudogenic. An early release that covered fewer than 800 HLA-typed donors contained approximately 300 gigabases of sequencing data and about 93 million unique TCR sequences. Along with the roughly 700-subject first cohort, a separate validation cohort of over a hundred different subjects was used. Using immunosequencing, the study profiled T cell repertoires from about 610 subjects and related those repertoires to cytomegalovirus serostatus. To predict cytomegalovirus infection status, the study combined high-throughput TCR immunosequencing, statistical association of individual TCRs with disease status, and machine learning. Across 300 to 400 genotyped donors of the cohort, an average of roughly 200,000 unique TCR beta nucleotide sequences per donor were sequenced, and roughly 20% of those sequences were non-productive. A later genetic analysis used genome-wide SNP genotypes for about 65% of the roughly 700 donors, treating that subset as a discovery cohort. The paper's findings and limits, for the study overall: In a later analysis, TCR association rates were found to vary across HLA loci, with the most associated TCRs seen for DRB1 alleles and the fewest for HLA-C alleles. The study listed 164 TCR beta chains as associated with cytomegalovirus. Assigning TCR associations to individual alleles was difficult when HLA alleles, especially DR and DQ, strongly co-occurred. Compared with equally common non-associated chains, HLA-associated TCR beta chains in a later analysis were more clonally expanded and had lower generation probabilities. The classifier was reported to diagnose cytomegalovirus status with high specificity and sensitivity in both the original cohort and the validation cohort. Some IMGT-functional V segments, including TRBV6-2 and TRBV6-3, could not be told apart with the 87-base-pair reads, so those segments were excluded. A cluster of highly shared sequence variants was judged likely to be a technical artifact of the sequencing pipeline. Because counts were too low, fewer than 20 rarely observed V segments, including chromosome 9 orphons, were excluded from the earlier analysis of about 500 of the donors. The cohort was sequenced for TCR beta chains only, and without alpha or paired-chain data the features that could be detected were limited. In an earlier analysis of 500 to 650 of the donors, most TCR beta V segments appeared in productive rearrangements about 87% or about 30% of the time, broadly matching IMGT annotations. Correlated functional status among segregating V segments might be attributable to linkage disequilibrium, but an unknown experimental factor could not be ruled out. Across donors, most TCR sequences were observed very rarely, whereas some public TCRs were present in many individuals. Several of the top co-occurrence clusters appeared to be linked to parvovirus B19, influenza, CMV and Epstein-Barr virus, according to a later analysis. Sequencing depth was assumed to be roughly uniform across donors in the presence/absence analyses, though that assumption may not hold. A later genetic analysis associated a missense DCLRE1C variant with V-gene and J-gene trimming of TCR beta chains, and an independent cohort replicated the association. A further reported finding was that TCR beta sequences accurately predicted the HLA-A and HLA-B alleles for most subjects in the first cohort. CMV serostatus was the only immune exposure information available for the cohort. In vitro tests confirmed that a few of the cytomegalovirus-associated TCR beta chains recognize cytomegalovirus antigens. In a later analysis, most CMV-associated TCR beta chains were found to appear HLA-restricted, with HLA associations seemingly driven largely by CMV exposure. HLA typing was unavailable for some donors at each locus, so association tests used only the typed subset. At a false discovery rate of 0.05, a later analysis linked fewer than 20,000 TCR beta sequences to specific HLA alleles. Compared with the roughly 700-donor mean, donors in an Asian-associated ancestry cluster had fewer N-insertions in productive TCRs, according to a later genetic analysis. The authors suggested that the approach could potentially be extended to other disease states and immunological phenotypes.

This clone appeared a few times. There is no known antigen for this receptor. Base qualities are missing; no much larger clone stands one base away. CDR1 and CDR2 are drawn from the germline V gene (reference sequence): LNHDA, SQIVND. The CDR3 contains 16 residues, cysteine and phenylalanine counted. Only the CDR3 part of the read is kept: 48 bases, read in frame from the first base. Trimming takes 1 base off V and 6 bases off J; junction bases not matched to a gene: 6. The cohort comprised 670 or so healthy bone marrow donors. At the time of sampling, every cohort member was nominally healthy, though immune exposures that went unrecorded were likely present. The donor tested CMV seronegative, placing the donor among the 352 seronegative members of the cohort. A peripheral blood sample was collected from each donor, and TCR beta sequencing was performed on peripheral blood mononuclear cells. Genomic DNA was extracted from the blood cell samples with the Qiagen DNeasy Blood Extraction Kit.

The library relied on the immunoSEQ multiplex PCR assay. The multiplex PCR relied on a mix of 60 forward primers for TCR Vbeta segments and 13 reverse primers for TCR Jbeta segments. A multiplex PCR assay on genomic DNA amplified the CDR3 region of rearranged TCR beta genes. On the Illumina HiSeq System, the amplified TCR beta libraries were sequenced as 87-base-pair reads. The published analysis was carried out like this. A later analysis counted approximately 74 million unique TCR beta chains across the approximately 700 repertoires, and 9.5 million to 11 million of these chains were shared by at least two donors. Raw reads were error-corrected and collapsed into unique sequences with a nearest-neighbor algorithm that merged closely related sequences to remove PCR and sequencing errors. To assign V, D and J gene segments, CDR3 sequences were aligned to IMGT reference sequences. For a sequence to be retained, a match of at least six nucleotides was required to both a V gene segment and a J gene segment. Rearrangements were classified as productive when the CDR3 lacked stop codons and remained in frame with V and J, and all other rearrangements were classified as non-productive. CDR3 was defined according to IMGT convention as the region running from the second conserved V-encoded cysteine to the conserved J-encoded phenylalanine. In an earlier analysis of roughly 580 of the donors, sequences lacking an unambiguous match to a single V gene segment were excluded. An earlier analysis of 450 to 650 of the donors called V segments functional above 56.7% productive rearrangements and segregating when the between-donor standard deviation exceeded 5%. A statistical classification framework was built for diagnosing cytomegalovirus status from the catalog of TCR beta chain sequences. In a later analysis, V and J genes were assigned by comparing TCR nucleotide sequences against IMGT/GENE-DB human TR gene sequences. In a later analysis, CDR3 sequences and most-parsimonious VDJ recombination scenarios were assigned using the TCRdist pipeline. A later analysis defined each TCR beta chain by its CDR3 amino acid sequence plus V-gene family, and excluded reads lacking a unique V-gene family. In a later analysis, a few hundred highly shared, low-generation-probability nucleotide sequences were removed to address suspected cross-contamination and a sequencing artifact. In a later analysis, a clonal expansion index was calculated for each public chain from normalized within-repertoire ranks of inferred template counts. A later analysis computed generation probabilities with a VDJ recombination model fitted to out-of-frame rearrangements, and checked the results against IGoR. In a later analysis, TCR-TCR, TCR-HLA and TCR-CMV co-occurrence was scored with hypergeometric tests, and a repertoire-size bias correction was applied to TCR pairs. A later analysis estimated false discovery rates by permuting HLA or CMV assignments 20 times. In a later analysis, co-occurring TCRs were grouped using DBSCAN, and TCRdist sequence similarity was added for clustering within HLA-allele-positive subsets. Co-occurrence clustering excluded repertoires with fewer than 30,000 or more than 120,000 public chains, plus five with anomalous nucleotide sharing. TCRdb's version of the immuneACCESS table is confined to in-frame rearrangements and falls short of the full clone set. An unresolved V gene accounts for under half of the shortfall where checked; the remainder is of unknown origin. Clone size and V and J calls were adopted from that table, with D and trimming inferred from the DNA. Within this sample are 110,000 to 150,000 clones, with roughly a tenth of them counted one time only. The top ten constitute around 1.9% of the sample.

This clonotype was obtained from a male donor in good health and CMV-seronegative. Sequencing used PBMCs. The sequence links TRBV19 to TRBJ2-2, and 9 junctional nucleotides match TRBD2. Here is the DNA: TGTGCCAGTAGTATAGTAGGCCTAGCGGGGTCCGGGGAGCTGTTTTTT. Translated, it gives CASSIVGLAGSGELFF.